These T cell receptor beta chains were read from a single sample in a study of vaccination effects on CD4 cells after COVID-19. No antigen has been assigned to these receptors. Some clones are missing from TCRdb's copy, which holds only in-frame ones; the method was immunoSEQ multiplex PCR. The sample contains 67,000 or so clones, 65% to 85% of which appear only once. The material sequenced was CD4+ T cells from PBMCs cultured with HCoV-OC43 spike peptides, taken before COVID-19 vaccination. These receptors all stem from a human donor who received a COVID-19 vaccine. Each CDR3 is given without its conserved first and last residue. A D gene is named only where the DNA matches it firmly. Part of the rows lack a size; the others show once, few, many or a class for expanded clones.

d_gene,j_gene,abundance,v_gene,CDR3aa
TRBD2,TRBJ2-3,-,TRBV27,ASSSQRGGRVTDTQY
TRBD2,TRBJ2-5,-,TRBV4-1,ASSRPGLAVQETQY
-,TRBJ1-5,-,TRBV30,AWSTALDQPQH
TRBD1,TRBJ1-6,once,TRBV9,ASSEGASSYNSPLH
-,TRBJ1-1,-,TRBV7-2,ASSSRALNTEAF
-,TRBJ1-6,-,TRBV6-5,ASRPQPYNSPLH
-,TRBJ1-6,few,TRBV7-2,ASSLEYSSSSPLH
TRBD1,TRBJ1-1,-,TRBV3-1/TRBV3-2,ASSRGQENTEAF
TRBD2,TRBJ2-3,-,TRBV5-6,ASSFVQLAGAYDTQY
TRBD1,TRBJ2-2,-,TRBV7-3,ASSLLDRDTGELF